The T cell receptor (beta chain) described here comes from a study of shared clonotypes between healthy human individuals. Study information: CD4 naive and memory got three plates each, CD8 naive two, CD8 memory one.

Study results and limitations: Across subsets, estimated richness was generally greater for naive than for memory populations. Shared across several donors were around 5% of the naive CD4 clonotypes.

Remarks on this clone: The antigen remains unidentified.

The CDR3 loop spans 16 amino acids. V lost 0 bases, J lost 0 bases, and 3 bases stayed unmatched. Per the germline V gene, CDR1 is SNHLY and CDR2 is FYNNEI. The method was immunoSEQ multiplex PCR; TCRdb's version includes in-frame clones alone and lacks a portion of them. Of some 680,000 clones in the sample, roughly 72% were seen once. The chain has TRBV2 and TRBJ2-3; TRBD2 aligns across 7 bases. This clonotype was obtained from a woman aged 25 to 39 in good health. Source material: memory CD4+ T cells sorted from blood. Subset defined: CD45RA-negative fraction. For the CDR3, the DNA is TGTGCCAGCAGTGAAGCGCGGGGGAGTAGCACAGATACGCAGTATTTT. Protein sequence: CASSEARGSSTDTQYF.